The 20 T cell receptor beta chains reported below all come from one sample, sequenced in a study of T cells in lung cancer brain metastases. Clones were read by immunoSEQ multiplex PCR, and TCRdb kept only the in-frame ones, dropping some. This sample has about a thousand clones; roughly 90% occur once, and the top ten carry more than 9%. The material sequenced was tumor tissue from the primary lung tumor. These receptors came from a woman aged 45-60 years with non-small cell lung cancer.

This clone was seen once. The rearrangement joins TRBV1 to TRBJ2-3; the DNA was not used to check the table's D call, TRBD2. TRBV1 represents a pseudogene. This CDR3 has 20 amino acids. CDR3 DNA: TGCACCAGCAGCCAAGATGGGTCCCCTTACGGGAGGGAGGACACAGATACGCAGTATTTT. Protein: CTSSQDGSPYGREDTDTQYF.

Comment on this clone: Other DNA sequences from this sample encode an identical CDR3 as well. The chain links TRBV9 to TRBJ2-1; TRBD2 matches at 8 bases. The CDR3 length is 12 residues. Trimming removed 6 bases from V and 10 bases from J; junction bases left unmatched: 6. Germline assignment: CDR1 SGDLS and CDR2 YYNGEE. The DNA of the CDR3 is TGTGCCAGCACTGGCGGGGGGTCGGAGCAGTTCTTC. Residues: CASTGGGSEQFF.

This chain uses TRBV7-3 with TRBJ2-2; TRBD1 matches 7 bases. Germline CDR1 SGHTA, CDR2 FQGTGA. The CDR3 spans 14 residues. V trimming: 5 bases; J trimming: 4 bases; junction bases outside the gene matches: 4. This CDR3 reads CASSPGTVTGELFF. The DNA of the CDR3 is TGTGCCAGCAGCCCCGGGACAGTCACCGGGGAGCTGTTTTTT. The complete variable domain, with remaining parts taken from reference TRBV7-3 and TRBJ2-2, reads GAGVSQTPSNKVTEKGKYVELRCDPISGHTALYWYRQSLGQGPEFLIYFQGTGAADDSGLPNDRFFAVRPEGSVSTLKIQRTERGDSAVYLCASSPGTVTGELFFGEGSRLTVL.

Regarding this clone: An end of the junction differs from the germline gene, which may be a read error. The chain uses TRBV28 and TRBJ1-4, with unresolved D. The CDR3 has 14 amino acids. The germline CDR1 and CDR2 sequences are MDHEN and SYDVKM. The CDR3 bases are TGTGCCAGCAACAGAGTTTCAACTAATGAAAAATTGTTTTTT. Protein product: CASNRVSTNEKLFF.

The chain uses TRBV28 and TRBJ1-2; D call uncertain. Germline CDR1 is MDHEN and CDR2 is SYDVKM. This CDR3 is 13 amino acids long. V dropped 6 bases and J dropped 4 bases, with 12 bases sitting between them. In DNA, the CDR3 is TGTGCCAGCAGAGACGGCGGGCCCTATGGCTACACCTTC. Amino acids: CASRDGGPYGYTF.

The gene calls are TRBV11-2 and TRBJ1-1; unclear D gene. From germline, CDR1 is SGHAT and CDR2 FQNNGV. V was trimmed by 0 bases and J by 1 base, leaving 0 bases between them. The CDR3 covers 12 residues. The CDR3 DNA follows: TGTGCCAGCAGCTTAGAGAACACTGAAGCTTTCTTT. Its protein product is CASSLENTEAFF.

As for this clone: At one boundary the junction diverges from the germline segment, which might be a read error. The chain uses TRBV28 and TRBJ1-1; 8 positions match TRBD1. This CDR3 spans 15 amino acids. Germline lookup yields CDR1 MDHEN and CDR2 SYDVKM. The CDR3: CVSSFMGQRTGLAFF. For the CDR3, the DNA is TGTGTCAGCAGTTTTATGGGGCAACGGACAGGGTTGGCTTTCTTT. Supplemented by reference TRBV28 and TRBJ1-1, the full variable domain reads DVKVTQSSRYLVKRTGEKVFLECVQDMDHENMFWYRQDPGLGLRLIYFSYDVKMKEKGDIPEGYSVSREKKERFSLILESASTNQTSMYLCVSSFMGQRTGLAFFGQGTRLTVV.

The chain recombines TRBV25-1 with TRBJ2-7; D uncertain. Germline V lookup: CDR1 MGHDK, CDR2 SYGVNS. Trimming took 4 bases from V and 2 from J, leaving 9 bases between them. The CDR3 loop spans 13 amino acids. DNA for the CDR3: TGTGCCAGCAGTGGGTCGGTTACCTACGAGCAGTACTTC. Its translation: CASSGSVTYEQYF.

The chain uses TRBV4-3 and TRBJ1-4, with 7 bases lining up with TRBD1. Germline lookup yields CDR1 LGHNA and CDR2 YSLEER. This CDR3 region has 14 residues. The trim removed 3 bases at V and 7 bases at J, leaving 5 bases unmatched. CDR3 in amino acids: CASSHQRQGEKLFF. In DNA, the CDR3 is TGCGCCAGCAGCCATCAAAGACAGGGTGAAAAACTGTTTTTT.

Concerning this clone itself: One end of the junction varies from germline; a read error may be responsible. The chain recombines TRBV11-2 with TRBJ2-3; 7 positions agree with TRBD1. Germline V gene lookup returns CDR1 SGHAT and CDR2 FQNNGV. CDR3 size: 16 residues. The CDR3: CASSLNNRGSTNTQYF. The CDR3 DNA is TGTGCCAGCAGCTTGAACAACAGGGGAAGCACAAATACGCAGTATTTT.

Notes on this clone: The same CDR3 arises from other DNA sequences in this sample as well. The V call is TRBV5-1, the J call TRBJ1-1, with no clear D. The CDR3 extends over 14 amino acids. Germline V CDR1 and CDR2: SGHRS, YFSETQ. V was pared by 0 bases and J by 10 bases, with 16 bases between. CDR3 residues: CASSLVKGYEGAFF. CDR3 bases: TGCGCCAGCAGCTTGGTTAAAGGATACGAGGGAGCTTTCTTT.

The rearrangement links TRBV7-3 to TRBJ2-1; the match to TRBD2 covers 8 bases. Per the germline V gene, CDR1 is SGHTA and CDR2 is FQGTGA. V dropped 5 bases and J dropped 6; count of bases not matched to a gene: 9. This CDR3 contains 15 residues. Here the CDR3 reads CASSTTGGRSNEQFF. The DNA of the CDR3 is TGTGCCAGCAGCACCACTGGCGGGAGGAGCAATGAGCAGTTCTTC.

In this sample, this clone turned up once. The V and J genes are TRBV7-9 and TRBJ2-5; D unresolved. The CDR3 runs 16 residues. Trimming shortened V by 2 bases and J by 1 base, and 14 bases separated the two germline ends. Germline V lookup: CDR1 SEHNR, CDR2 FQNEAQ (reference sequence). The DNA for the CDR3 is TGTGCCAGCAGCTTATTAACTCTGGCGGTCCAAGAGACCCAGTACTTC. Encoded protein: CASSLLTLAVQETQYF.

This sequence joins TRBV5-4 and TRBJ2-7, with unresolved D. The CDR3 contains 13 residues. With 0 bases removed from V and 5 bases from J, the gap between germline ends came to 9 bases. Looked up from germline, CDR1 is SGHNT and CDR2 is YYREEE (reference sequence). The CDR3 region is CASSLAGRDEQYF. Here the CDR3 DNA reads TGTGCCAGCAGCTTGGCGGGCCGGGACGAGCAGTACTTC.

V is TRBV6-5 and J is TRBJ1-2; maybe TRBD1 (5 bases). The CDR3 runs 13 residues. Trimming took off 2 bases at V and 5 bases at J, with 9 bases between the two ends. Germline V gives CDR1 MNHEY, CDR2 SVGAGI. DNA for the CDR3: TGTGCCAGCAGTTACGGACGGACATATGGCTACACCTTC. Protein product: CASSYGRTYGYTF.

This chain uses TRBV11-2 with TRBJ2-5; D gene uncertain. V was shortened by 5 bases and J by 7 bases, with 11 bases between the two germline ends. CDR1 is SGHAT, CDR2 FQNNGV, per germline. CDR3 length: 12 residues. In DNA, the CDR3 is TGTGCCAGCAGCACCGACTCAGCGACCCAGTACTTC. Translation: CASSTDSATQYF.

This clone was observed a single time. This sequence joins TRBV14 and TRBJ2-2; no clear D. The length of the CDR3 is 16 residues. V was shortened by 1 base and J by 0 bases, with 9 bases between the two germline ends. The germline V gene encodes CDR1 SGHDN and CDR2 FVKESK. The CDR3 DNA is TGTGCCAGCAGCCAAGTTAGGAGTACGAACACCGGGGAGCTGTTTTTT. This encodes CASSQVRSTNTGELFF.

Comments on this clone: Other DNA sequences in the same sample also yield this CDR3. This chain uses TRBV5-4 with TRBJ1-2, with D perhaps TRBD1 (6 bases). The CDR3 runs to 11 residues. The V end was cut by 4 bases, the J end by 8 bases, with 9 bases between. Germline loops: CDR1 SGHNT, CDR2 YYREEE (reference sequence). The CDR3 here is CASSRGTGYTF. DNA of the CDR3: TGTGCCAGCAGCCGCGGGACAGGCTACACCTTC.

V usage is TRBV14 and J usage is TRBJ2-5; D uncertain. There are 12 residues in the CDR3. Trimming cost V 3 bases and J 9 bases, with 11 bases left between them. Germline CDR1 reads SGHDN; CDR2 reads FVKESK. The CDR3 here is CASSHGVWAQYF. CDR3 nucleotide sequence: TGTGCCAGCAGCCATGGTGTCTGGGCCCAGTACTTC.

V usage is TRBV6-1 and J usage is TRBJ2-2; 12 bases align to TRBD2. The V and J ends lost 4 bases and 1 base, in that order; junction bases with no gene match: 1. CDR1 MNHNS and CDR2 SASEGT come from the germline V gene. This CDR3 has 16 residues. The CDR3 nucleotides are TGTGCCAGCAGTGGGGGACTAGCGGGGAACACCGGGGAGCTGTTTTTT. Its protein product is CASSGGLAGNTGELFF.